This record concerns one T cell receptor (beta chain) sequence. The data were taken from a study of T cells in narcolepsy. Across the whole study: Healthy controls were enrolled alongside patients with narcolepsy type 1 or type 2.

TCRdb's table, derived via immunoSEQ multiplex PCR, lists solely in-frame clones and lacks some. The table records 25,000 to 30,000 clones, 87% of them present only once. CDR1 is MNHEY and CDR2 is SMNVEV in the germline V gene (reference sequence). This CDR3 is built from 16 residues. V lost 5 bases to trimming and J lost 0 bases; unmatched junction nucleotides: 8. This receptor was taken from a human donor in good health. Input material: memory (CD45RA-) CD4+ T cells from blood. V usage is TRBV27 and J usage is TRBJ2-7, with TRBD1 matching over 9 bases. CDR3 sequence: CASSVQQGAPSYEQYF. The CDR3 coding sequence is TGTGCCAGCAGTGTACAACAGGGGGCCCCCTCCTACGAGCAGTACTTC.